The T cell receptor (beta chain) described here comes from a study of T cells after yellow fever vaccination. The sample holds many counts of this clonotype. Using its own MiXCR run on the 5' RACE reads, TCRdb lists one record per CDR3 protein. In the table there are some 110,000 distinct CDR3 sequences, roughly 8.9% of which are singletons. V lost 3 bases and J 3 bases, leaving 8 bases between the germline ends. The germline CDR1 and CDR2 sequences are SGHVS and FNYEAQ. CDR3 length equals 14 residues. The chain carries TRBV7-6 and TRBJ2-2; weak D call: TRBD2 (5 bases). The receptor comes from a man aged 25-45 years who received the YFV17D yellow fever vaccine. Material: CD8+ T cells sorted from PBMCs, obtained 45 days after the yellow fever booster vaccination. The CDR3 coding sequence is TGTGCCAGCAGCTTCGGACTTGACACCGGGGAGCTGTTTTTT. It encodes CASSFGLDTGELFF.